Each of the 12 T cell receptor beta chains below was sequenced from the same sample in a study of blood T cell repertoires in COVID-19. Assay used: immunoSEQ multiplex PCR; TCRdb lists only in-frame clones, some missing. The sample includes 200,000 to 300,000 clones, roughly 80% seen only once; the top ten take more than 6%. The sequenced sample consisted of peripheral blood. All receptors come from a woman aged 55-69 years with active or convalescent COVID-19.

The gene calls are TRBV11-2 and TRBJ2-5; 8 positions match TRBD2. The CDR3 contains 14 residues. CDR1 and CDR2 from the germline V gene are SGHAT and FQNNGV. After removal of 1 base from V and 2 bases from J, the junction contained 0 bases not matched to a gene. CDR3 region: CASSLAGGQETQYF. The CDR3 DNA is TGTGCCAGCAGCTTAGCGGGGGGGCAAGAGACCCAGTACTTC.

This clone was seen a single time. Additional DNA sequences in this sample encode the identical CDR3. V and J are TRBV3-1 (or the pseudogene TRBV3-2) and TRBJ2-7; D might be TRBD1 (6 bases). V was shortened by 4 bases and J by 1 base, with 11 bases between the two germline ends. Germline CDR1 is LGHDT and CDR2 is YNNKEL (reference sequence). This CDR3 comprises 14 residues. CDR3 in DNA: TGTGCCAGCAGCCGAACGACAGGTTCCTACGAGCAGTACTTC. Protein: CASSRTTGSYEQYF.

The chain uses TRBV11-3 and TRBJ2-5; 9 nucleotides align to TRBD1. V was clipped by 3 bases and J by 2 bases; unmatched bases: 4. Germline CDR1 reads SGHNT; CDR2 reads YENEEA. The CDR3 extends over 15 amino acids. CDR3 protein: CASSFTGTGQETQYF. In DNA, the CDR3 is TGTGCCAGCAGCTTCACCGGGACAGGGCAAGAGACCCAGTACTTC.

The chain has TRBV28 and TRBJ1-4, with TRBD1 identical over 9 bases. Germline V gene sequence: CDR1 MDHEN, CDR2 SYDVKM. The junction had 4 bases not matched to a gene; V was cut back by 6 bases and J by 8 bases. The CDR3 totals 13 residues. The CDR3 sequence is CASRTGGREKLFF. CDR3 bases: TGTGCCAGCAGAACAGGGGGCAGGGAAAAACTGTTTTTT.

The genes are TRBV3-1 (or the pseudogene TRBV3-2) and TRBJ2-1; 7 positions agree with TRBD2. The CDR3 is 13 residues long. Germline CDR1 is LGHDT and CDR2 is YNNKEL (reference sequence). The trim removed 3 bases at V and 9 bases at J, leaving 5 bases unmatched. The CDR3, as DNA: TGTGCCAGCAGCCATGGGGGGGGAGGTGAGCAGTTCTTC. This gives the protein CASSHGGGGEQFF.

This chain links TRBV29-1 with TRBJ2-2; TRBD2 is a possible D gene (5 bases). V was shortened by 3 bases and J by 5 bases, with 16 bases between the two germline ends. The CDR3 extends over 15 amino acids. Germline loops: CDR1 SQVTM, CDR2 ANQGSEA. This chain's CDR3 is CSVEVRKTGTGELFF. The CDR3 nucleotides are TGCAGCGTTGAGGTTAGAAAAACGGGGACCGGGGAGCTGTTTTTT.

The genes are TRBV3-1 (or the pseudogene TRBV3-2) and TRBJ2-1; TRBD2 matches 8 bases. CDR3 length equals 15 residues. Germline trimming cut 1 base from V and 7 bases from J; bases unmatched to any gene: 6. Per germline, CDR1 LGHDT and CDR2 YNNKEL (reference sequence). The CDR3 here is CASSQVPGGLNEQFF. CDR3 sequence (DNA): TGTGCCAGCAGCCAAGTTCCGGGAGGGTTAAATGAGCAGTTCTTC.

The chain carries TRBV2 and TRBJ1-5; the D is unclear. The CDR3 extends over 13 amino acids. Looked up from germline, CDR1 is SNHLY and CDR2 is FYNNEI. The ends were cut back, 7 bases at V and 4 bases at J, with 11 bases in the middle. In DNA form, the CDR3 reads TGTGCCAGCAAAGGTTCGGAGAATCAGCCCCAGCATTTT. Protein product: CASKGSENQPQHF.

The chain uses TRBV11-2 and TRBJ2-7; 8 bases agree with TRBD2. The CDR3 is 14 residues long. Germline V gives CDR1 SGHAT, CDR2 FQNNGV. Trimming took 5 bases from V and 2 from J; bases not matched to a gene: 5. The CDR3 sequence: CASSPIAGTYEQYF. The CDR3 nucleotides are TGTGCCAGCAGCCCAATAGCGGGAACCTACGAGCAGTACTTC.

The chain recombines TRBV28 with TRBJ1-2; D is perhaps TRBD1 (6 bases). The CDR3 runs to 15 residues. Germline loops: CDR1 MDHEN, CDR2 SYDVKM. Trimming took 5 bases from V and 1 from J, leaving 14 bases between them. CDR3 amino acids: CASSPLRTVNYGYTF. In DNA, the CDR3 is TGTGCCAGCAGTCCGCTCCGGACAGTTAACTATGGCTACACCTTC.

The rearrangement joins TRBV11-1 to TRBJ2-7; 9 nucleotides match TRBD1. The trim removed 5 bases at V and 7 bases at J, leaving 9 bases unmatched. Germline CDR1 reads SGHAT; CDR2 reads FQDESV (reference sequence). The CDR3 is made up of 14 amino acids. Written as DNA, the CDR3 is TGTGCCAGCAGCCCCCGGGACAGGGCATTAGAGCAGTACTTC. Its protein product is CASSPRDRALEQYF.

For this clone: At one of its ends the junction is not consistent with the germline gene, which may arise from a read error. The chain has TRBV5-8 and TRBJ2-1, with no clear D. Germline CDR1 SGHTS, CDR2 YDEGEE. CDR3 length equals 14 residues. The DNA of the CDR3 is TGTGCCAGCGGCTTAATGAGCTCCTACAATGAGCAGTTCTTC. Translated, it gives CASGLMSSYNEQFF.